This T cell receptor beta chain was observed in a study of cytomegalovirus exposure and HLA in healthy donors. PCR used 60 Vbeta primers and 13 Jbeta primers. Only in-frame clones appear in the TCRdb table, and some are missing; sequencing was by immunoSEQ multiplex PCR. The data contain over 110,000 clones, 82% of them singletons. Trimming left V 2 bases short and J 8 bases short, with 12 bases between. Germline loops: CDR1 GTSNPN, CDR2 SVGIG (reference sequence). CDR3 size: 12 residues. V is TRBV30 and J is TRBJ1-2, with no clear D. The sequence derives from a male donor in good health and CMV-seronegative. Material: PBMCs. The CDR3 sequence is CAWSSGSVGYTF. In nucleotides, the CDR3 is TGTGCCTGGAGTAGCGGATCGGTCGGCTACACCTTC.